Listed below are T cell receptor beta chains from one sample, sequenced in a study of beta chain features in type 1 diabetes. Repertoires were generated with immunoSEQ multiplex PCR, while TCRdb's copy carries only in-frame clones and drops some. The sample has around 180,000 clones, approximately 13% seen once. Sequencing was performed on central memory CD4+ T cells from blood. These receptor sequences come from a woman under 30 in good health. CDR3s include the opening cysteine and the closing phenylalanine or tryptophan. The D gene is left open where the match is weak. Rows give clone size only sometimes, using once, few, many, or a class for an expanded clone.

>few|TRBJ2-5|TRBV10-3|TRBD2
CASSMLAGGRQETQYF
TGTGCCAGCAGTATGCTAGCGGGAGGCCGCCAAGAGACCCAGTACTTC
>.|TRBJ2-7|TRBV6-6|.
CASRAVYEQYF
TGTGCCAGCAGAGCGGTTTACGAGCAGTACTTC
>few|TRBJ2-5|TRBV7-2|TRBD1
CASRRPGQVMETQYF
TGTGCCAGCAGGCGACCTGGACAGGTCATGGAGACCCAGTACTTC
>.|TRBJ1-4|TRBV7-6|.
CASSRQLNEKLFF
TGTGCCAGCAGCCGACAGCTTAATGAAAAACTGTTTTTT
>few|TRBJ1-4|TRBV6-1|.
CASRDSVNEKLFF
TGTGCCAGCAGGGACAGCGTTAATGAAAAACTGTTTTTT
>.|TRBJ1-2|TRBV6-5|TRBD1
CASSRDRAIYGYTF
TGTGCCAGCAGTCGGGACAGGGCCATCTATGGCTACACCTTC
>few|TRBJ2-3|TRBV14|TRBD1
CASSQGGTGYGDTQYF
TGTGCCAGCAGCCAAGGAGGGACAGGGTATGGAGATACGCAGTATTTT
>.|TRBJ1-1|TRBV15|TRBD1
CATSREDREEAFF
TGTGCCACCAGCAGGGAGGACAGGGAGGAAGCTTTCTTT
>.|TRBJ2-2|TRBV11-3|TRBD1
CASSPTGATGELFF
TGTGCCAGCAGCCCCACAGGGGCTACCGGGGAGCTGTTTTTT
>.|TRBJ1-1|TRBV25-1|.
CASQETRPSGTEAFF
TGTGCCAGCCAAGAGACCAGACCTTCGGGCACTGAAGCTTTCTTT
>.|TRBJ2-3|TRBV11-1|.
CASSLLTSTDTQYF
TGTGCCAGCAGCTTATTAACTAGCACAGATACGCAGTATTTT
>.|TRBJ2-1|TRBV11-3|.
CASSPPSRVSYNEQFF
TGTGCCAGCAGCCCCCCGAGCAGGGTGTCCTACAATGAGCAGTTCTTC
>.|TRBJ1-5|TRBV19|.
CATYDSNQPQHF
TGTGCCACCTACGATAGCAATCAGCCCCAGCATTTT
>.|TRBJ2-1|TRBV5-4|.
CASSLVEGNEQFF
TGTGCCAGCAGCTTGGTGGAGGGCAATGAGCAGTTCTTC
>few|TRBJ1-5|TRBV23-1|.
CASSQSEAFEEPQHF
TGCGCCAGCAGTCAATCTGAGGCCTTTGAGGAGCCCCAGCATTTT
>.|TRBJ2-3|TRBV30|TRBD1
CAWFARDREDTQYF
TGTGCCTGGTTTGCCCGGGACAGGGAAGATACGCAGTATTTT
>many|TRBJ1-5|TRBV9|.
CASSVARTPTAGQPQHF
TGTGCCAGCAGCGTAGCACGAACACCGACAGCCGGTCAGCCCCAGCATTTT
>.|TRBJ2-5|TRBV4-3|TRBD2
CASSQERTAGLAGETQYF
TGCGCCAGCAGCCAAGAACGAACAGCTGGACTAGCGGGAGAGACCCAGTACTTC
>few|TRBJ1-4|TRBV9|.
CASSSEGTSHEKLFF
TGTGCCAGCAGCTCCGAGGGGACAAGTCATGAAAAACTGTTTTTT
>.|TRBJ2-4|TRBV11-2|.
CASSLEIGAKNIQYF
TGTGCCAGCAGCTTAGAGATCGGGGCCAAAAACATTCAGTACTTC
>.|TRBJ2-2|TRBV5-4|TRBD2
CASSLAGVFF
TGTGCCAGCTCCCTAGCGGGAGTGTTTTTT
>many|TRBJ1-2|TRBV7-2|.
CATWTVDYGYTF
TGTGCCACCTGGACAGTCGACTATGGCTACACCTTC
>.|TRBJ1-1|TRBV7-6|TRBD1
CASSPGGQGVTNTEAFF
TGTGCCAGCAGCCCAGGGGGGCAGGGGGTCACGAACACTGAAGCTTTCTTT
>.|TRBJ2-7|TRBV20-1|TRBD2
CSARRGAGEYF
TGCAGTGCTAGGCGGGGGGCAGGGGAATACTTC
>.|TRBJ2-1|TRBV7-7|TRBD1
CASSSGQGPEEQFF
TGTGCTAGCAGCTCGGGACAGGGACCGGAGGAGCAGTTCTTC
>.|TRBJ1-2|TRBV18|TRBD1
CASSPNGQGAGGAGYTF
TGTGCCAGCTCACCTAATGGACAGGGGGCCGGTGGTGCTGGCTACACCTTC
>.|TRBJ1-2|TRBV29-1|TRBD1
CSVEGTWDSRGYTF
TGCAGCGTTGAAGGGACATGGGACAGCCGGGGCTACACCTTC
>few|TRBJ2-7|TRBV6-5|.
CASSSGRSYEQYF
TGTGCCAGCAGTTCAGGCCGCTCCTACGAGCAGTACTTC
>.|TRBJ2-1|TRBV18|TRBD1
CASSLLGQDGGEQFF
TGTGCCAGCTCTCTGCTGGGACAGGACGGAGGGGAGCAGTTCTTC
>few|TRBJ2-4|TRBV5-4|TRBD2
CASSLAGPNIQYF
TGTGCCAGCAGCTTAGCGGGACCAAACATTCAGTACTTC
>.|TRBJ1-2|TRBV6-5|TRBD1
CASSYYRGKGYGYTF
TGTGCCAGCAGTTACTACAGGGGGAAGGGCTATGGCTACACCTTC
>few|TRBJ2-3|TRBV7-8|TRBD2
CASSASGTSGHTDTQYF
TGTGCCAGCAGCGCCTCCGGGACTAGCGGACACACAGATACGCAGTATTTT
>few|TRBJ2-7|TRBV7-2|TRBD1
CASSPSQTGGYEQYF
TGTGCCAGCAGTCCTTCCCAGACAGGGGGCTACGAGCAGTACTTC
>few|TRBJ1-1|TRBV5-6|.
CASSLEEFRNTEAFF
TGTGCCAGCAGCTTGGAGGAGTTTAGGAACACTGAAGCTTTCTTT
>few|TRBJ2-6|TRBV6-1|TRBD1
CASSVRQGASGANVLTF
TGTGCCAGCAGTGTTCGACAGGGGGCATCTGGGGCCAACGTCCTGACTTTC
>.|TRBJ2-1|TRBV7-2|TRBD1
CASSFLPGQGLYNEQFF
TGTGCCAGCAGCTTTCTTCCCGGACAGGGTCTATACAATGAGCAGTTCTTC
>few|TRBJ2-7|TRBV2|.
CAIKPGHHSYEQYF
TGTGCCATAAAACCGGGACACCACTCCTACGAGCAGTACTTC
>.|TRBJ2-1|TRBV18|.
CASSPLRAASSYNEQFF
TGTGCCAGCTCACCACTAAGAGCGGCGAGCTCCTACAATGAGCAGTTCTTC
>few|TRBJ2-7|TRBV18|.
CASSPPIATRDEQYF
TGTGCCAGCTCACCCCCCATTGCCACACGGGACGAGCAGTACTTC
>few|TRBJ1-2|TRBV25-1|.
CASSDPQGYNYGYTF
TGTGCCAGCAGTGACCCCCAGGGTTATAACTATGGCTACACCTTC
>few|TRBJ1-3|TRBV20-1|TRBD1
CSAGTGEKLYF
TGCAGTGCCGGGACAGGGGAAAAGTTGTATTTT
>.|TRBJ2-3|TRBV30|.
CAWSRRGTDTQYF
TGTGCCTGGAGCCGCAGGGGCACAGATACGCAGTATTTT
>.|TRBJ1-1|TRBV30|.
CAWNRGGENTEAFF
TGTGCCTGGAATCGGGGGGGAGAGAACACTGAAGCTTTCTTT
>.|TRBJ1-5|TRBV6-1|TRBD1
CASSGMGQGNQPQHF
TGTGCCAGCAGTGGTATGGGACAGGGCAATCAGCCCCAGCATTTT